The clone carrying this T cell receptor beta chain was counted between two and nine times. The sample belongs to a study of T-cell reconstitution after alpha-beta-depleted transplantation in children. The TCRbeta library incorporated unique molecular identifiers. TCRdb redid the calling of the PCR reads with MiXCR, one entry per CDR3 protein. The sample shows 530,000 or so distinct CDR3 sequences, roughly 27% of them seen only once. Trimming took 5 bases from V and 4 from J, leaving 12 bases between them. The CDR3 loop spans 13 amino acids. Germline CDR1 reads SGHRS; CDR2 reads YFSETQ. This chain joins TRBV5-1 and TRBJ1-1; D is possibly TRBD1 (6 bases). The TCR sequence derives from a boy in the first two years of life with Wiskott-Aldrich syndrome, due to receive a stem cell transplant. Sequenced material: PBMCs, taken before TCRalphabeta/CD19-depleted stem cell transplant. The CDR3 region is CASRVRGGTEAFF. The CDR3 DNA reads TGCGCCAGCAGGGTCAGGGGAGGCACTGAAGCTTTCTTT. Full variable domain (missing parts from reference TRBV5-1 and TRBJ1-1): KAGVTQTPRYLIKTRGQQVTLSCSPISGHRSVSWYQQTPGQGLQFLFEYFSETQRNKGNFPGRFSGRQFSNSRSEMNVSTLELGDSALYLCASRVRGGTEAFFGQGTRLTVV.